This is a list of T cell receptor beta chains from one sample in a study of T cells in Graves' hyperthyroidism and ophthalmopathy. MiXCR, applied by TCRdb to the multiplex PCR reads, yields one record per CDR3 protein. This table has more than 450,000 distinct CDR3 sequences, around 13% appearing once. The sequenced material came from blood. The receptors were sampled from a woman aged 40 to 50 with Graves' hyperthyroidism. Each CDR3 is given with its conserved first and last residue. Each record gives: clone size, J gene, V gene, D gene, CDR3 DNA, CDR3 protein. A D gene is named only where the DNA matches it firmly. A clone size is listed for some rows: how often the clone was seen (once, few, many), or a class if it is expanded.

size: .
J: TRBJ2-5
V: TRBV6-1
D: .
DNA: TGTGCCAGCAGTGATAATATCAGCGGGTGGACCCAGTACTTC
CDR3: CASSDNISGWTQYF

size: .
J: TRBJ2-2
V: TRBV28
D: .
DNA: TGTGCCAGCAGTGGACGTGTAGCACCCACCGAGGAGCTGTTTTTT
CDR3: CASSGRVAPTEELFF

size: .
J: TRBJ1-4
V: TRBV10-3
D: TRBD1
DNA: TGTGCCATCAGTGAGGGTTCAGGGGGAAATGAAAAACTGTTTTTT
CDR3: CAISEGSGGNEKLFF

size: many
J: TRBJ1-5
V: TRBV28
D: TRBD1
DNA: TGTGCCAGCAGGATGGGACAGTATAGCAATCAGCCCCAGCATTTT
CDR3: CASRMGQYSNQPQHF

size: few
J: TRBJ2-3
V: TRBV2
D: TRBD1
DNA: TGTGCCAGCAGACCTTCGACAGGGGTGAGCACAGATACGCAGTATTTT
CDR3: CASRPSTGVSTDTQYF

size: many
J: TRBJ2-7
V: TRBV18
D: TRBD2
DNA: TGTGCCAGCTCACTGATGCAGCTAGCGGGAGGAACCTACGAGCAGTACTTC
CDR3: CASSLMQLAGGTYEQYF

size: many
J: TRBJ1-1
V: TRBV6-2/TRBV6-3
D: .
DNA: TGTGCCACTTGGGGCACTGAAGCTTTCTTT
CDR3: CATWGTEAFF

size: .
J: TRBJ2-2
V: TRBV7-9
D: TRBD2
DNA: TGTGCCAGCAGCTTAAGGCTAGCGGGACCGAACACCGGGGAGCTGTTTTTT
CDR3: CASSLRLAGPNTGELFF

size: many
J: TRBJ2-3
V: TRBV2
D: TRBD2
DNA: TGTGCCAGCAGTGAAAAGACTAGCGGCACAGATACGCAGTATTTT
CDR3: CASSEKTSGTDTQYF

size: many
J: TRBJ2-7
V: TRBV12-3/TRBV12-4
D: TRBD2
DNA: TGTGCCAGCAGCTCCTTAGCGGGGGGCCGGGACGAGCAGTACTTC
CDR3: CASSSLAGGRDEQYF

size: many
J: TRBJ2-3
V: TRBV28
D: .
DNA: TGTGCCAGCAACGAGACAATCGAGGCAGATACGCAGTATTTT
CDR3: CASNETIEADTQYF

size: many
J: TRBJ2-7
V: TRBV6-1
D: TRBD1
DNA: TGTGCCAGCAGCGGACAGGGTTCAGTCGAGCAGTACTTC
CDR3: CASSGQGSVEQYF

size: many
J: TRBJ1-1
V: TRBV7-2
D: .
DNA: TGTGCCAGCAGCAAACGGTCAGCACAGACCAATCCGAACACTGAAGCTTTCTTT
CDR3: CASSKRSAQTNPNTEAFF

size: .
J: TRBJ2-7
V: TRBV5-5
D: .
DNA: TGTGCCAGCAGCTTATTGGGGCTGGGAATTGACGAGCAGTACTTC
CDR3: CASSLLGLGIDEQYF

size: .
J: TRBJ1-5
V: TRBV6-2/TRBV6-3
D: TRBD1
DNA: TGTGCCAGCAGTTACTCACAGGGGGCAAGGGATCAGCCCCAGCATTTT
CDR3: CASSYSQGARDQPQHF

size: many
J: TRBJ2-3
V: TRBV7-2
D: .
DNA: .
CDR3: CASSFGPGADTQYF

size: few
J: TRBJ1-2
V: TRBV5-4
D: .
DNA: TGTGCCAGCAGCCGTGGGACACCTTCTAACTATGGCTACACCTTC
CDR3: CASSRGTPSNYGYTF

size: few
J: TRBJ2-7
V: TRBV14
D: .
DNA: TGTGCCAGCAGCCAAGAAGACTTGAGGAGCTCCTACGAGCAGTACTTC
CDR3: CASSQEDLRSSYEQYF

size: few
J: TRBJ2-7
V: TRBV7-9
D: TRBD2
DNA: TGTGCCAGCAGCTTATTTGGAGGGAGGGCCAGCTACGAGCAGTACTTC
CDR3: CASSLFGGRASYEQYF

size: few
J: TRBJ2-2
V: TRBV28
D: .
DNA: TGTGCCAGCAGTCTAAGGGGGGTCCGGGGACGCACCGGGGAGCTGTTTTTT
CDR3: CASSLRGVRGRTGELFF

size: .
J: TRBJ2-4
V: TRBV12-5
D: TRBD2
DNA: TGTGCTAGTGGAATGACTAGCGGGAGGGCCGGAGTGGACATTCAGTACTTC
CDR3: CASGMTSGRAGVDIQYF

size: many
J: TRBJ2-7
V: TRBV6-1
D: .
DNA: TGTGCCAGCAGTGAACTCGGGAGCTCCTACGAGCAGTACTTC
CDR3: CASSELGSSYEQYF

size: .
J: TRBJ1-1
V: TRBV6-1
D: .
DNA: TGTGCCAGCAGGGCAGGGGTGGCGAACACTGAAGCTTTCTTT
CDR3: CASRAGVANTEAFF

size: few
J: TRBJ2-3
V: TRBV20-1
D: TRBD1
DNA: TGCAGTGCTAGACAGGGGGCTGGGGATACGCAGTATTTT
CDR3: CSARQGAGDTQYF

size: many
J: TRBJ1-1
V: TRBV29-1
D: .
DNA: TGCAGCGTTGCCGGACGGCTTGAAGCTTTCTTT
CDR3: CSVAGRLEAFF

size: many
J: TRBJ1-1
V: TRBV5-1
D: .
DNA: TGCGCCAGCAGCTCCAGGGCCAGGAACACTGAAGCTTTCTTT
CDR3: CASSSRARNTEAFF

size: .
J: TRBJ2-2
V: TRBV5-1
D: .
DNA: TGCGCCAGCAGCCCGGTGTCGGCGAACACCGGGGAGCTGTTTTTT
CDR3: CASSPVSANTGELFF

size: many
J: TRBJ1-4
V: TRBV20-1
D: .
DNA: TGCAGTGCTAGAGGACAGAGACCCTCTAATGAAAAACTGTTTTTT
CDR3: CSARGQRPSNEKLFF

size: .
J: TRBJ2-5
V: TRBV5-6
D: TRBD1
DNA: TGTGCCAGCAGCAAGGACAGGGGGAGAGAGACCCAGTACTTC
CDR3: CASSKDRGRETQYF

size: many
J: TRBJ2-2
V: TRBV3-1
D: TRBD2
DNA: TGTGCCAGCAGCCGAGGAGGACTAGCCAACACCGGGGAGCTGTTTTTT
CDR3: CASSRGGLANTGELFF

size: many
J: TRBJ1-1
V: TRBV18
D: .
DNA: TGTGCCAGCTCACCACTGATGGGACACGACACTGAAGCTTTCTTT
CDR3: CASSPLMGHDTEAFF

size: .
J: TRBJ1-2
V: TRBV30
D: TRBD1
DNA: TGTGCCTGGGGACAGGGTTTCGACTATGGCTACACCTTC
CDR3: CAWGQGFDYGYTF

size: .
J: TRBJ2-7
V: TRBV5-1
D: TRBD1
DNA: TGCGCCAGCAGCTCTGGACAGGGGGAATACGAGCAGTACTTC
CDR3: CASSSGQGEYEQYF

size: once
J: TRBJ1-2
V: TRBV5-6
D: .
DNA: TGTGCCAGCAGCCCGGTGGAGGGGGAATATGGCTACACCTTC
CDR3: CASSPVEGEYGYTF

size: .
J: TRBJ2-7
V: TRBV12-3/TRBV12-4
D: TRBD1
DNA: TGTGCCAGCAGTTTCAGGGACAGAGGAGAGCAGTACTTC
CDR3: CASSFRDRGEQYF

size: many
J: TRBJ1-4
V: TRBV6-1
D: .
DNA: TGTGCCAGCAGATCGACAGGCCCGGGTCGGAATGAAAAACTGTTTTTT
CDR3: CASRSTGPGRNEKLFF

size: few
J: TRBJ2-5
V: TRBV5-8
D: .
DNA: TGTGCCAGCAGGTTAGCCCAAGAGACCCAGTACTTC
CDR3: CASRLAQETQYF

size: .
J: TRBJ2-3
V: TRBV2
D: TRBD2
DNA: TGTGCCAGCAGAAAGGGGGGGACTAGCGGGGGCACAGATACGCAGTATTTT
CDR3: CASRKGGTSGGTDTQYF

size: many
J: TRBJ2-7
V: TRBV7-8
D: .
DNA: TGTGCCAGCAGCGTCTCGACCGCGACCTCCTACGAGCAGTACTTC
CDR3: CASSVSTATSYEQYF

size: many
J: TRBJ1-5
V: TRBV27
D: .
DNA: TGTGCCAGCAGTTTTACGCTTAATCAGCCCCAGCATTTT
CDR3: CASSFTLNQPQHF

size: .
J: TRBJ1-2
V: TRBV27
D: TRBD1
DNA: TGTGCCAGCAGGAACTCCCAGGGGGCGAGAGACTATGGCTACACCTTC
CDR3: CASRNSQGARDYGYTF

size: .
J: TRBJ2-7
V: TRBV7-9
D: .
DNA: TGTGCCAGCAGCTTAGACGGCGGCGTCTACGAGCAGTACTTC
CDR3: CASSLDGGVYEQYF

size: many
J: TRBJ2-2
V: TRBV6-1
D: TRBD1
DNA: TGTGCCAGCATGAGGGGGCTTAACACCGGGGAGCTGTTTTTT
CDR3: CASMRGLNTGELFF

size: many
J: TRBJ2-5
V: TRBV12-3/TRBV12-4
D: TRBD2
DNA: TGTGCCAGCAGTCCTCTTAGGGATAGCGGGGAGGGCCCGTACTTC
CDR3: CASSPLRDSGEGPYF

size: few
J: TRBJ1-2
V: TRBV7-6
D: TRBD1
DNA: TGTGCCAGCAGCCACGGACAGGGGGATAGCTATGGCTACACCTTC
CDR3: CASSHGQGDSYGYTF

size: many
J: TRBJ2-5
V: TRBV5-1
D: TRBD2
DNA: TGCGCCAGCAGCTTCGACGGGAGGGCCGTTGAGACCCAGTACTTC
CDR3: CASSFDGRAVETQYF

size: once
J: TRBJ2-3
V: TRBV4-2
D: .
DNA: TGTGCCAGCAGCCCCGAGATGGGTGTTGCGGAGGCCACAGATACGCAGTATTTT
CDR3: CASSPEMGVAEATDTQYF